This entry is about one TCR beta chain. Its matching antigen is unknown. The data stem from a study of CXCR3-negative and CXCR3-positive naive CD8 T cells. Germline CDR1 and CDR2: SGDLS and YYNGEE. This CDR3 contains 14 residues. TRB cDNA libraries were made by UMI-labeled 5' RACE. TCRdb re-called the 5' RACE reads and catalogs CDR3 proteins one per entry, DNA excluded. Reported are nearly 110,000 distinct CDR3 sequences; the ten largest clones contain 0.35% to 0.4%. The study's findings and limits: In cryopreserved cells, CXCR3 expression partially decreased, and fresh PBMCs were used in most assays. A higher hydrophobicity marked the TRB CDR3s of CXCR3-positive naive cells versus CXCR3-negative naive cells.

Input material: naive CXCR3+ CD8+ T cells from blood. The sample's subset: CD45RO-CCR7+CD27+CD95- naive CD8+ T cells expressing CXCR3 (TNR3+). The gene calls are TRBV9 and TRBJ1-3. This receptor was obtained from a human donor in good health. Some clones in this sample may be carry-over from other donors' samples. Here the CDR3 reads CASSVATTGNTIYF.